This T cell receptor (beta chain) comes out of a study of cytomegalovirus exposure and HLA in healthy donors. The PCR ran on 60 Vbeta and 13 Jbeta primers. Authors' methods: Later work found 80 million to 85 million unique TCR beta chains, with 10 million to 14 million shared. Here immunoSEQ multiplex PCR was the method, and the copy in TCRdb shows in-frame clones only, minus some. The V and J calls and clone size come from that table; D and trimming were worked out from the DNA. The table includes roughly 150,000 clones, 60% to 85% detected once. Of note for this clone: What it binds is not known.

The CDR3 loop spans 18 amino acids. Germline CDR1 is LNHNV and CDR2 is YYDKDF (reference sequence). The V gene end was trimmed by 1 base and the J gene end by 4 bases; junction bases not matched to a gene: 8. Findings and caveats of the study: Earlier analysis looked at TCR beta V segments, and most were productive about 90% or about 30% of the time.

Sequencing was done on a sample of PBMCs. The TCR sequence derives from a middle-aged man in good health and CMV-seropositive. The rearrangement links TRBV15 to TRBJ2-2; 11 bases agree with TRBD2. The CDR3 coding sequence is TGTGCCACCAGCAGAGTCTTGGGCCTAGCGGGGGGCACCGGGGAGCTGTTTTTT. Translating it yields CATSRVLGLAGGTGELFF.